This TCR beta chain was documented in a study of blood T cells in healthy people across ages. A J-beta primer mix and a sample-barcoded 5' primer were used in a second PCR of roughly 7 to 12 cycles. TCRdb ran MiXCR on the 5' RACE reads and lists one entry per CDR3 protein. This table holds a few hundred thousand distinct CDR3 sequences, around 30% found once. Total RNA, at least 5 micrograms per sample, came from PBMCs. This clonotype came up a few times. As yet, its antigen is unknown. The V end was cut by 1 base, the J end by 1 base, with 11 bases between. The CDR3 runs to 14 residues. Germline CDR1 is SQVTM and CDR2 is ANQGSEA. Study findings and constraints: The study found TCR beta diversity correlated strongly with naive T cell percentage. Estimated diversity that came from one million T cells was considered an underestimate. A roughly linear age-dependent decrease characterized TCR beta diversity per million T cells.

This rearrangement joins TRBV29-1 to TRBJ2-7; D may be TRBD1 (5 bases). This receptor was obtained from a woman aged 70-85 years in good health. The specimen sequenced was blood. DNA for the CDR3: TGCAGCGTTGAAGTGGGGCTCGGGTCCTACGAGCAGTACTTC. Translation gives CSVEVGLGSYEQYF.